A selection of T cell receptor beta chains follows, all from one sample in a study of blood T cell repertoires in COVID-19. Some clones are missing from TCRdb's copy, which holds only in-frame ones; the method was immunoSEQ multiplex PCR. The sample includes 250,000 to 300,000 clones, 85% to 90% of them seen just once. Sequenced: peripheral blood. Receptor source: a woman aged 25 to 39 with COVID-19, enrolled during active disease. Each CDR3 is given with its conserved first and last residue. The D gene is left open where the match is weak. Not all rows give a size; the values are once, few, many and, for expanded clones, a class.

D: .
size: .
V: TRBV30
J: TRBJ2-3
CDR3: CAWSPGAGTDTQYF
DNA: TGTGCCTGGAGCCCAGGGGCTGGCACAGATACGCAGTATTTT

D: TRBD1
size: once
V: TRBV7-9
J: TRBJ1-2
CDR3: CASSLAGGQAFGYTF
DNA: TGTGCCAGCAGCTTAGCGGGGGGACAGGCTTTTGGCTACACCTTC

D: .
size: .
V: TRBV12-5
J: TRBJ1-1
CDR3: CASGLQGGTEAFF
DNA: TGTGCTAGTGGTTTGCAGGGAGGCACTGAAGCTTTCTTT

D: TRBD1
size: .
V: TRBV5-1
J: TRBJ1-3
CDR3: CASSFEGASGNTIYF
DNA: TGCGCCAGCAGCTTTGAGGGGGCCTCTGGAAACACCATATATTTT

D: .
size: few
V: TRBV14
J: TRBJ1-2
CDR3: CASSQVLAGGYTF
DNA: TGTGCCAGCAGCCAAGTTTTGGCGGGTGGCTACACCTTC

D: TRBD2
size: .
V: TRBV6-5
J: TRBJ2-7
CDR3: CASSYSVGSGGEQYF
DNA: TGTGCCAGCAGTTACTCGGTAGGGTCCGGGGGGGAGCAGTACTTC

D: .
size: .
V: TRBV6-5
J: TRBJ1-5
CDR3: CASSYSPGRNQPQHF
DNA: TGTGCCAGCAGTTACTCGCCAGGAAGGAATCAGCCCCAGCATTTT

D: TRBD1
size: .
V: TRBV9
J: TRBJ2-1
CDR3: CASSVGTAPANEQFF
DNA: TGTGCCAGCAGCGTCGGGACAGCGCCTGCCAATGAGCAGTTCTTC

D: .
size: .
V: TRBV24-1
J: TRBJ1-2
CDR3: CADAGGLKDYGYTF
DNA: TGTGCCGATGCGGGTGGACTTAAGGACTATGGCTACACCTTC

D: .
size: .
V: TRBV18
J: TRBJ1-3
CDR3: CASQQSNTGNTIYF
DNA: TGTGCCAGCCAACAGTCTAATACTGGAAACACCATATATTTT

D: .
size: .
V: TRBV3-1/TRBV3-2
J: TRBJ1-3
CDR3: CASSQGFSAPLSAGNTIYF
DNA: TGTGCCAGCAGCCAAGGGTTTTCGGCTCCACTGAGCGCTGGAAACACCATATATTTT

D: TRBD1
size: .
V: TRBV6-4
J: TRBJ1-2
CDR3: CANPLRTGVGGYTF
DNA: TGTGCCAACCCGCTGCGGACAGGTGTGGGTGGCTACACCTTC

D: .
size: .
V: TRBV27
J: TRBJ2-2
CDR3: CASSLILGRGAGELFF
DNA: TGTGCCAGCAGTTTAATCTTGGGCAGGGGTGCCGGGGAGCTGTTTTTT

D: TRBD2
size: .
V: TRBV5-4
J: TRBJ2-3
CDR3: CASSFGATVGGSTDTQYF
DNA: TGTGCCAGCAGCTTTGGGGCAACGGTCGGGGGGAGCACAGATACGCAGTATTTT

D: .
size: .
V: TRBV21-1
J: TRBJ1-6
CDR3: CASSYRGEDSPLHF
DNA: TGTGCCAGCAGCTATCGGGGAGAAGATTCACCCCTCCACTTT

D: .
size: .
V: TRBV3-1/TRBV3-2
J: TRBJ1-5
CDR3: CASSQDRQGNQPQHF
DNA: TGTGCCAGCAGCCAAGATCGACAGGGCAATCAGCCCCAGCATTTT

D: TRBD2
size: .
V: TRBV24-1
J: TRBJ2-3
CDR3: CATSDFWQASGNTDTQYF
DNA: TGTGCCACCAGTGATTTTTGGCAAGCTAGCGGGAATACAGATACGCAGTATTTT

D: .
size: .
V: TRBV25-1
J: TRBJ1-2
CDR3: CASSDGRYGYTF
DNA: TGTGCCAGCAGTGATGGTAGATATGGCTACACCTTC

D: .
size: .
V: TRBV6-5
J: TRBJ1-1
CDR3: CASSPTGTEAFF
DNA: TGTGCCAGCAGCCCGACAGGAACTGAAGCTTTCTTT

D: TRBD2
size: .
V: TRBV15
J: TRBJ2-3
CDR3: CATSRAGTSGAYTQYF
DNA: TGTGCCACCAGCAGAGCCGGGACTAGCGGGGCGTATACGCAGTATTTT

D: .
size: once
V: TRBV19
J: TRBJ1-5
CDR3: CASSIDQELGVLQPQHF
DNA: TGTGCCAGTAGTATAGATCAGGAATTAGGGGTCCTTCAGCCCCAGCATTTT

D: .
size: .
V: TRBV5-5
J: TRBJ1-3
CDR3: CASSWTETRGNTIYF
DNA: TGTGCCAGCAGCTGGACAGAGACACGAGGAAACACCATATATTTT

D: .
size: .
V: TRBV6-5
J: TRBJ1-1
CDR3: CASRLAAFMNTEAFF
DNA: TGTGCCAGCAGATTGGCGGCTTTCATGAACACTGAAGCTTTCTTT

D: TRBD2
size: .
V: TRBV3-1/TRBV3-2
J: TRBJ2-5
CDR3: CASSQVMGGRETQYF
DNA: TGTGCCAGCAGCCAAGTAATGGGAGGGCGGGAGACCCAGTACTTC

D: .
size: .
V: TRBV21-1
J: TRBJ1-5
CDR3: CASSSQQANQPQHF
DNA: TGTGCCAGCAGCAGTCAACAGGCCAATCAGCCCCAGCATTTT

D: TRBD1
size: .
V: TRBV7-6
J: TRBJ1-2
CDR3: CASSFDRAYGYTF
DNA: TGTGCCAGCAGCTTTGACAGGGCCTATGGCTACACCTTC

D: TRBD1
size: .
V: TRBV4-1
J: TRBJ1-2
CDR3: CASSSTGVYGYTF
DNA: TGCGCCAGCAGCTCGACAGGGGTCTATGGCTACACCTTC

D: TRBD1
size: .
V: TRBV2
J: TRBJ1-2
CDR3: CASRYRGIDYGYTF
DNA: TGTGCCAGCAGGTACAGGGGGATAGACTATGGCTACACCTTC